This TCR beta chain was documented in a study of immune heterogeneity within non-small cell lung tumors. Study conclusions and caveats: Local T-cell repertoire clonality was correlated with local tumor mutational burden, and the correlation was positive. It was moderate in strength but statistically significant (R about 0.36). Alongside site-unique high-frequency clones, identical dominant CDR3 beta clonotypes recurred across tumor sites within a patient.

The CDR3 covers 11 residues. The V end lost 6 bases, the J end lost 9 bases, and 8 bases lay between the germline ends. CDR1 and CDR2 (germline): SNHLY, FYNNEI. In a multiplex PCR, 32 V and 13 J primers amplified TCR beta CDR3. TCRdb redid the calling of the multiplex PCR reads with MiXCR, one entry per CDR3 protein. Of over 1,500 distinct CDR3 sequences in the sample, under 25% are singletons; the top ten hold roughly 9%. By sample fraction, this clonotype is medium-sized. What it recognizes is unknown. Each sample used around 600 ng of genomic DNA from bulk tumor tissue. Several spatially distant biopsies were obtained per primary tumor intraoperatively. Their non-small cell lung cancer was newly diagnosed and untreated, and the patients underwent curative surgery. Donors were newly diagnosed non-small cell lung cancer patients having surgery with curative intent.

Sample: lung tumor tissue. The receptor was derived from a woman in her 50s with non-small cell lung cancer. The chain employs TRBV2 and TRBJ2-2; D is undetermined. The CDR3 nucleotides are TGTGCCAGCAGCTTGGACCGGGAGCTGTTTTTT. Protein: CASSLDRELFF.